These 12 T cell receptor beta chains were sequenced from one sample in a study of T cell responses to AZD1222 COVID-19 vaccine. Here immunoSEQ multiplex PCR was the method, and the copy in TCRdb shows in-frame clones only, minus some. The top ten clones hold about 7% of a sample with roughly 87,000 clones, around nine tenths of them seen once. The starting material was peripheral blood, obtained 28 days after the second AZD1222 dose. These receptors came from an adult who received the AZD1222 COVID-19 vaccine.

This rearrangement joins TRBV12-3 or TRBV12-4 to TRBJ2-1; the D is unclear. CDR3 size: 10 residues. V lost 2 bases and J 8 bases, leaving 1 base between the germline ends. CDR3 sequence reads: CASSLYEQFF. For the CDR3, the DNA is TGTGCCAGCAGTTTATATGAGCAGTTCTTC.

The chain employs TRBV11-2 and TRBJ2-7; unclear D gene. CDR3 length: 13 amino acids. Germline V gene sequence: CDR1 SGHAT, CDR2 FQNNGV. With 0 bases removed from V and 1 base from J, the gap between germline ends came to 4 bases. This chain's CDR3 is CASSLDRSYEQYF. The CDR3 nucleotides read TGTGCCAGCAGCTTAGACAGATCCTACGAGCAGTACTTC.

This chain connects TRBV30 to TRBJ1-2; possibly TRBD1 for D (6 bases). Germline V gene data show CDR1 as GTSNPN and CDR2 as SVGIG (reference sequence). Trimming shortened V by 2 bases and J by 4 bases, and 14 bases separated the two germline ends. This CDR3 is 14 amino acids long. This CDR3 is CAWSPSDRPYGYTF. CDR3 DNA sequence: TGTGCCTGGAGTCCCTCCGACAGGCCCTATGGCTACACCTTC. Full variable domain (remainder filled in from reference TRBV30 and TRBJ1-2): SQTIHQWPATLVQPVGSPLSLECTVEGTSNPNLYWYRQAAGRGLQLLFYSVGIGQISSEVPQNLSASRPQDRQFILSSKKLLLSDSGFYLCAWSPSDRPYGYTFGSGTRLTVV.

The rearrangement joins TRBV6-4 to TRBJ2-4; the D gene could be TRBD1 or TRBD2 (7 bases each). This CDR3 comprises 13 residues. From germline, CDR1 is MRHNA and CDR2 SNTAGT. Trimming cost V 6 bases and J 5 bases, with 11 bases left between them. The CDR3 DNA reads TGTGCCAGCAGCCAGGGGGGGGAAAACATTCAGTACTTC. The encoded protein is CASSQGGENIQYF.

The rearrangement links TRBV29-1 to TRBJ2-1; 7 bases are shared with TRBD1. This CDR3 region has 14 residues. From germline, CDR1 is SQVTM and CDR2 ANQGSEA. V shed 5 bases, J shed 6 bases, and the junction held 10 bases outside the gene matches. Here the CDR3 DNA reads TGCAGCGTTCACCGGGACAGAAATAGCAATGAGCAGTTCTTC. Residues: CSVHRDRNSNEQFF.

V gene TRBV9 combines with J gene TRBJ2-1; D possibly corresponds to TRBD2 (6 bases). CDR1 and CDR2 (germline): SGDLS, YYNGEE. The germline V and J ends were trimmed by 2 bases and 8 bases, with 17 bases remaining between them. The CDR3 loop spans 15 amino acids. CDR3 sequence reads: CASSVGTFVLDEQFF. CDR3 bases: TGTGCCAGCAGCGTGGGGACTTTTGTACTCGATGAGCAGTTCTTC.

The V and J genes are TRBV15 and TRBJ2-1; the D gene is possibly TRBD2 (7 bases). The V and J ends lost 4 bases and 5 bases respectively, with 18 bases between them. The CDR3 runs 16 residues. Germline values: CDR1 LNHNV, CDR2 YYDKDF (reference sequence). The CDR3 bases are TGTGCCACCAGCAAAGGGGGAGGGGTAGGACACAATGAGCAGTTCTTC. Amino acids: CATSKGGGVGHNEQFF.

The CDR3 bases are TGTGCCAGCAGTGACCCAGCCGGGACAGGCTACGAGCAGTACTTC. Translated, it gives CASSDPAGTGYEQYF. The chain combines TRBV25-1 with TRBJ2-7; the match to TRBD1 covers 8 bases. The germline gives CDR1 MGHDK, CDR2 SYGVNS. J was trimmed by 3 bases and V by 3 bases; bases with no gene match: 7. This CDR3 contains 15 residues.

The CDR3 DNA sequence: TGTGCCAGCCAGCGGGAGGGCTCGACAGATACGCAGTATTTT. It translates to CASQREGSTDTQYF. The chain is built from TRBV10-3 and TRBJ2-3; TRBD2 agrees at 10 bases. CDR3 length: 14 residues. The trim removed 10 bases at V and 3 bases at J, leaving 7 bases unmatched. The germline V gene has CDR1 ENHRY and CDR2 SYGVKD.

The J gene is TRBJ2-1, the V gene TRBV6-5; the D is unclear. CDR1 is MNHEY, CDR2 SVGAGI, per germline. V dropped 2 bases and J dropped 2 bases, with 10 bases sitting between them. The CDR3 length is 15 residues. This chain's CDR3 is CASSYDPRTYNEQFF. Written as DNA, the CDR3 is TGTGCCAGCAGTTACGACCCTCGCACCTACAATGAGCAGTTCTTC.

This clone appeared a single time. This chain links TRBV1 with TRBJ2-1; the table gives TRBD2 as D, unverified against the DNA. TRBV1 is termed a pseudogene. The CDR3 is 16 amino acids. The CDR3 reads CTSSPVAGGPRNEQFF. CDR3 DNA: TGCACCAGCAGCCCAGTAGCGGGAGGGCCAAGAAATGAGCAGTTCTTC.

This clone was seen only once. CDR3 amino acids: CASSRQGYEQYF. The CDR3 DNA reads as TGTGCCAGCAGTAGACAGGGTTACGAGCAGTACTTC. The chain carries TRBV25-1 and TRBJ2-7; 7 bases fit TRBD1. Germline loops: CDR1 MGHDK, CDR2 SYGVNS. V shed 5 bases, J shed 4 bases, and the junction held 2 bases outside the gene matches. The CDR3 contains 12 residues.